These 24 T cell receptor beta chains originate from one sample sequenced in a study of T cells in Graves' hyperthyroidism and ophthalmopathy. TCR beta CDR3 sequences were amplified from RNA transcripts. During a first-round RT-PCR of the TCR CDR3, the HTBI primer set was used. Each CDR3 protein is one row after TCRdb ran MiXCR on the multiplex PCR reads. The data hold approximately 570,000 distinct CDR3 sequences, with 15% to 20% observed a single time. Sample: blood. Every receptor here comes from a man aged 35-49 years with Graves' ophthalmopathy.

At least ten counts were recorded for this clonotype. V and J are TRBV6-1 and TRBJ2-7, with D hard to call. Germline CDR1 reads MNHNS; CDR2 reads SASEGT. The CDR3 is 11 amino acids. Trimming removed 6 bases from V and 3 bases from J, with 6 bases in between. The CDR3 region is CASRNSYEQYF. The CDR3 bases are TGTGCCAGCAGAAACAGCTACGAGCAGTACTTC.

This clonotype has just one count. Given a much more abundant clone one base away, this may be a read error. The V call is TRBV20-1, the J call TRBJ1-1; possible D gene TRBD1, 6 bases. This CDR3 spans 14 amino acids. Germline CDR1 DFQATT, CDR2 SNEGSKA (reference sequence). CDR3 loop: CSARVPGRDTEALF. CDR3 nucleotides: TGCAGTGCTAGAGTTCCGGGTAGGGACACTGAAGCTCTCTTT.

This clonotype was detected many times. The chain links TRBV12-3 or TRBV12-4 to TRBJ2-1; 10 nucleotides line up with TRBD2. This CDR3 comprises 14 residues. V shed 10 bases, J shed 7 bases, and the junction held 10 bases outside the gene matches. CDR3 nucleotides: TGTGCCACCGGACCTAGCGGGAGTCGAAATGAGCAGTTCTTC. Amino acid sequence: CATGPSGSRNEQFF.

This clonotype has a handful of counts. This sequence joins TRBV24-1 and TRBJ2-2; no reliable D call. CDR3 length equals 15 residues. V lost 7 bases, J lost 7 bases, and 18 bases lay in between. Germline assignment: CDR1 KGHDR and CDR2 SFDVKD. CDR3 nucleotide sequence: TGTGCCACCAGGGATAAGACCTATTTGGACGGGGAGCTGTTTTTT. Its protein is CATRDKTYLDGELFF.

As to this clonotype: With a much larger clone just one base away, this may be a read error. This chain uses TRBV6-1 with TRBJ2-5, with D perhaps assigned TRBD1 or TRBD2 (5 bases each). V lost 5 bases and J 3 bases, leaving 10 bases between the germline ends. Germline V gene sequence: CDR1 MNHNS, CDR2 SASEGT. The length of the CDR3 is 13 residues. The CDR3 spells CASSRGPEETQYF. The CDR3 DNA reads TGTGCCAGCAGTAGGGGACCAGAAGAGACCCAGTACTTC.

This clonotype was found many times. The CDR3 loop is CASSPTPDSNEQFF. In DNA, the CDR3 is TGTGCCAGCAGCCCCACGCCAGACTCCAATGAGCAGTTCTTC. The chain has TRBV7-6 and TRBJ2-1; D uncertain. This CDR3 is 14 amino acids long. V gave up 5 bases and J gave up 6 bases, with 14 bases separating them. Germline V CDR1 and CDR2: SGHVS, FNYEAQ.

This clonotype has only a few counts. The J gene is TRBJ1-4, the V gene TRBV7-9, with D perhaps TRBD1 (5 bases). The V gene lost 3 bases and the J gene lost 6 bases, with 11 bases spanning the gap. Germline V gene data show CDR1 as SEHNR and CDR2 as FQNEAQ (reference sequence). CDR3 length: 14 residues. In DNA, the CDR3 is TGTGCCAGCAGCTTCTCGGGGGTGGATGAAAAACTGTTTTTT. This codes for CASSFSGVDEKLFF.

The CDR3 loop is CSARSLNEKLFF. DNA for the CDR3: TGCAGTGCTAGAAGTCTTAATGAAAAACTGTTTTTT. The rearrangement links TRBV20-1 to TRBJ1-4; no clear D gene. The germline V gene has CDR1 DFQATT and CDR2 SNEGSKA (reference sequence). The CDR3 sequence is 12 residues long. The V end was cut by 2 bases, the J end by 4 bases, with 5 bases between.

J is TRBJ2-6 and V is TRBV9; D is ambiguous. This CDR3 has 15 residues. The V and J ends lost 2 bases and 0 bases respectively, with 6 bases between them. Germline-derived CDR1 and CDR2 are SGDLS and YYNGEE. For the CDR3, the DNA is TGTGCCAGCAGCGTTATTAACTCTGGGGCCAACGTCCTGACTTTC. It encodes CASSVINSGANVLTF.

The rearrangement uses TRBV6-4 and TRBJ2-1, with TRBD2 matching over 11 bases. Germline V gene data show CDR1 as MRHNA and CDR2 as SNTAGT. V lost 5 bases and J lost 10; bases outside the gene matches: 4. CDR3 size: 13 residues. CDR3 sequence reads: CASSPLAGGEQFF. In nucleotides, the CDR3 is TGTGCCAGCAGTCCTTTAGCGGGGGGGGAGCAGTTCTTC.

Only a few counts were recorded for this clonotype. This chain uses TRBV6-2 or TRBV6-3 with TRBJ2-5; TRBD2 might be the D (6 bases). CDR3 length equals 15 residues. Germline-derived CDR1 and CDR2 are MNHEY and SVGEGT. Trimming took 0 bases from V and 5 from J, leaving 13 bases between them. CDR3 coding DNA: TGTGCCAGCAGTTACTCGATGAGAAGCGGGGAGACCCAGTACTTC. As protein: CASSYSMRSGETQYF.

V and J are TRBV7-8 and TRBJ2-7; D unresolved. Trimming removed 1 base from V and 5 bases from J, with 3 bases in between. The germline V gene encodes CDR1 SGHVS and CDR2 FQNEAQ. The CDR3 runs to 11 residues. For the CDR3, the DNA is TGTGCCAGCAGCTTAGTCCACGAGCAGTACTTC. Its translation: CASSLVHEQYF.

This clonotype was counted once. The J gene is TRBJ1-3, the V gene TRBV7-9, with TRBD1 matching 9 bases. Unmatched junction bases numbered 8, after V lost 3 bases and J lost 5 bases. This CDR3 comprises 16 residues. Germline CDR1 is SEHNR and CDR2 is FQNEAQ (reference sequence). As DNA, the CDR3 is TGTGCCAGCAGCTTGAACCCGGGACAGGGAAGAAACACCATATATTTT. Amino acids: CASSLNPGQGRNTIYF.

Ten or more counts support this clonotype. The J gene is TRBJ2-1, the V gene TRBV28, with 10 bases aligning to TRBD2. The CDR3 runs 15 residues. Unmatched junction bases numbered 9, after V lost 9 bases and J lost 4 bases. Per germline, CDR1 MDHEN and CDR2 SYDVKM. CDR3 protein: CASSKELAGYNEQFF. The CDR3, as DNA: TGTGCCAGTTCCAAAGAACTAGCGGGATACAATGAGCAGTTCTTC.

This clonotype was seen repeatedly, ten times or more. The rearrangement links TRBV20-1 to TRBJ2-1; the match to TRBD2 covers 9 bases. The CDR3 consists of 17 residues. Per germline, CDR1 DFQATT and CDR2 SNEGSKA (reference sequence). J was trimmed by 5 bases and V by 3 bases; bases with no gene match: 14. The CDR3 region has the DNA TGCAGTGCTAGGAAAGTTTCCGGGACTAGCCTTGACAATGAGCAGTTCTTC. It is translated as CSARKVSGTSLDNEQFF.

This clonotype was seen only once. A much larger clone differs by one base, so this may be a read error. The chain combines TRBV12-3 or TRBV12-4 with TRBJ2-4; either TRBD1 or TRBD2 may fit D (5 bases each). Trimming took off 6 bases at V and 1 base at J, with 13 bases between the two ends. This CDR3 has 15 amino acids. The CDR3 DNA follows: TGTGCCAGCAGCCCAGGAGAGGGGGCCAAAAACATTCAGTACTTC. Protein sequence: CASSPGEGAKNIQYF.

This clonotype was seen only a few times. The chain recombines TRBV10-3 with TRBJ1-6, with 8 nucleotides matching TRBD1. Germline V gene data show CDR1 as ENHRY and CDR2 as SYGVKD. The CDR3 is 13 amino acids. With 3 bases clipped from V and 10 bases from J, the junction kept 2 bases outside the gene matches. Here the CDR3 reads CAISEQGESPLHF. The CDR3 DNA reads TGTGCCATCAGTGAACAGGGGGAATCACCCCTCCACTTT.

In DNA form, the CDR3 reads TGCAGTGCTAGAGATGCCAGCGGAGGGCGCACAGATACGCAGTATTTT. Amino acids: CSARDASGGRTDTQYF. The J gene is TRBJ2-3, the V gene TRBV20-1, with D perhaps matching TRBD2 (6 bases). The CDR3 is made up of 16 amino acids. V dropped 0 bases and J dropped 1 base, with 14 bases sitting between them. The germline V gene has CDR1 DFQATT and CDR2 SNEGSKA (reference sequence).

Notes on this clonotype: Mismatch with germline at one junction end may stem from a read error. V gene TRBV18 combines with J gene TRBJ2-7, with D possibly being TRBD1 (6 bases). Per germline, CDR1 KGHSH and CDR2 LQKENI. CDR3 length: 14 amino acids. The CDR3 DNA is TGTGCCAGCCCACCAGACAGGAGCTCCTACGAGCAGTACTTC. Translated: CASPPDRSSYEQYF.

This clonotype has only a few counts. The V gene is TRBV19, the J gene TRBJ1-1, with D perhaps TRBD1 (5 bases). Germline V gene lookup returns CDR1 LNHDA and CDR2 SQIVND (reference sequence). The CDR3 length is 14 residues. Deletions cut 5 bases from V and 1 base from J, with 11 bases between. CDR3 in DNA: TGTGCCAGTAGTCGGGACGGCGGGAACACTGAAGCTTTCTTT. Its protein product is CASSRDGGNTEAFF.

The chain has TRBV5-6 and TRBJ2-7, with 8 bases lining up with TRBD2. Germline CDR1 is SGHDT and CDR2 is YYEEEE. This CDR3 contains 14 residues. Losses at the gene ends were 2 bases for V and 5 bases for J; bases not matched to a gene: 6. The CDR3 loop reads CASSLSRLANEQYF. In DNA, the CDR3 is TGTGCCAGCAGCTTAAGTCGACTAGCGAACGAGCAGTACTTC.

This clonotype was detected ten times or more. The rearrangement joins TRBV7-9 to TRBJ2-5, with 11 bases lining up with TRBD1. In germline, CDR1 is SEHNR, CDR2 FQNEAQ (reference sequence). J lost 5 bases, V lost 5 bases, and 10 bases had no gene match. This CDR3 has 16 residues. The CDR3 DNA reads TGTGCCAGCAGCGGAGCCCGGGACAGGGGGTTGGAGACCCAGTACTTC. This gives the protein CASSGARDRGLETQYF. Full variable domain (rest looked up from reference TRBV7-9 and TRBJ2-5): DTGVSQNPRHKITKRGQNVTFRCDPISEHNRLYWYRQTLGQGPEFLTYFQNEAQLEKSRLLSDRFSAERPKGSFSTLEIQRTEQGDSAMYLCASSGARDRGLETQYFGPGTRLLVL.

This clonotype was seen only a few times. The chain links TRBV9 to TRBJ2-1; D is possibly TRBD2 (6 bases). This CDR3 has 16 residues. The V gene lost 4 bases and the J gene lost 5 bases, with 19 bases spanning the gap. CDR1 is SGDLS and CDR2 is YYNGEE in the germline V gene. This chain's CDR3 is CASSPRAGPLDNEQFF. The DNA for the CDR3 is TGTGCCAGCAGCCCTCGAGCGGGCCCTCTTGACAATGAGCAGTTCTTC.

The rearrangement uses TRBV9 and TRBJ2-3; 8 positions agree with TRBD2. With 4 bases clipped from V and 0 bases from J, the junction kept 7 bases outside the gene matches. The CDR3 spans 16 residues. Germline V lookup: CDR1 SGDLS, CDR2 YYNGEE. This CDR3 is CASSPSGGFSTDTQYF. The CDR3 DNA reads TGTGCCAGCAGCCCCAGCGGGGGTTTTAGCACAGATACGCAGTATTTT.